Following are 5 T cell receptor delta chains from one sample sequenced in a study of gamma-delta chains in newborns, infants, children. TCRdb called clones anew from the reads with CATT. The table has 10,000 or so delta-chain clones, approximately 24% seen once. Sequencing used blood. These receptors were collected from a child who was a newborn, infant or young child, either healthy, febrile or measles-vaccinated (not recorded which).

As for this clone: This sample includes further DNA sequences coding for the same CDR3. This chain links TRDV2 with TRDJ1; 9 bases agree with TRDD3. The length of the CDR3 is 14 residues. V lost 4 bases, J lost 11 bases, and 13 bases stayed unmatched. Germline CDR1 reads GEAIGNYY; CDR2 reads EKD. The CDR3 loop is CACDPVVGDRKLIF. The DNA of the CDR3 is TGTGCCTGTGATCCCGTGGTGGGGGATAGAAAGCTCATCTTT.

This clone rates as medium-sized. V usage is TRDV2 and J usage is TRDJ3; D unclear. This CDR3 contains 20 residues. Deletions cut 4 bases from V and 0 bases from J, with 21 bases between. The germline V gene has CDR1 GEAIGNYY and CDR2 EKD. CDR3 amino acids: CACDLLVPLRGSWDTRQMFF. Written as DNA, the CDR3 is TGTGCCTGTGATCTGTTGGTCCCTCTTAGAGGCTCCTGGGACACCCGACAGATGTTTTTC.

This clone was detected once. V gene TRDV2 combines with J gene TRDJ3, with TRDD3 matching 12 bases. Trimming cost V 0 bases and J 0 bases; bases outside gene matches: 5. The CDR3 totals 20 residues. Germline loops: CDR1 GEAIGNYY, CDR2 EKD. The CDR3 loop is CACDTHWGILSSWDTRQMFF. In DNA form, the CDR3 reads TGTGCCTGTGACACCCACTGGGGGATACTGAGCTCCTGGGACACCCGACAGATGTTTTTC.

With respect to this clone: Compared with germline, one end of the junction differs, possibly owing to a read error. Other DNA sequences in this sample translate to the same CDR3. This chain joins TRDV2 and TRDJ1; 8 nucleotides align to TRDD3. The CDR3 has 18 amino acids. Germline V gene sequence: CDR1 GEAIGNYY, CDR2 EKD. CDR3 sequence reads: CACDLLGAAGGNTDKLIF. The CDR3 bases are TGTGCCTGTGATTTACTGGGGGCCGCTGGGGGGAACACCGATAAGCTCATCTTT.

Concerning this clone: It may be a read error: a sequence one base away is much more abundant. Other DNA sequences of this sample code for an identical CDR3. The chain combines TRDV1 with TRDJ2, with 12 bases lining up with TRDD3. Germline V gene data show CDR1 as TSWWSYY and CDR2 as QGS. The CDR3 runs to 19 residues. The CDR3: CALGTQGPVYWGIPAQLFF. CDR3 in DNA: TGTGCTCTTGGGACCCAAGGTCCCGTTTACTGGGGGATACCGGCACAACTTTTCTTT.